This TCR beta chain is from a study of tumor-infiltrating lymphocytes in oesophageal squamous cell carcinoma. The germline V and J ends were trimmed by 6 bases and 6 bases, with 10 bases remaining between them. Germline V lookup: CDR1 KGHDR, CDR2 SFDVKD. The CDR3 consists of 12 residues. Each CDR3 protein gets one entry after TCRdb re-called the PCR reads with MiXCR. The table shows around 14,000 distinct CDR3 sequences, with roughly 55% occurring only once. This clonotype was seen many times. Sequencing used esophageal tumor tissue. This receptor was identified in a male donor with esophageal squamous cell carcinoma. V usage is TRBV24-1 and J usage is TRBJ1-2; D possibly corresponds to TRBD1 (6 bases). The CDR3 reads CATSQGRDGYTF. Written as DNA, the CDR3 is TGTGCCACCAGTCAGGGGCGGGATGGCTACACCTTC.